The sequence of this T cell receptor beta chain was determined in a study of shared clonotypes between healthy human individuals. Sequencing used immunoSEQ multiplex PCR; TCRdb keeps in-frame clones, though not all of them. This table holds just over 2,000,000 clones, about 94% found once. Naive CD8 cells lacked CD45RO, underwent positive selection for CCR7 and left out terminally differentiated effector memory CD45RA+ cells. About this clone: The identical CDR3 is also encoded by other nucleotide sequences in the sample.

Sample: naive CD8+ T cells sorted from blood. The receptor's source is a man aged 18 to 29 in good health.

The DNA for the CDR3 is TGTGCCAGTAGTATGGGACAAAACACCGGGGAGCTGTTTTTT. It is translated as CASSMGQNTGELFF. The gene calls are TRBV19 and TRBJ2-2; D is possibly TRBD1 (6 bases). Trimming took off 3 bases at V and 2 bases at J, with 7 bases between the two ends. The CDR3 covers 14 residues. CDR1 and CDR2 (germline): LNHDA, SQIVND (reference sequence).